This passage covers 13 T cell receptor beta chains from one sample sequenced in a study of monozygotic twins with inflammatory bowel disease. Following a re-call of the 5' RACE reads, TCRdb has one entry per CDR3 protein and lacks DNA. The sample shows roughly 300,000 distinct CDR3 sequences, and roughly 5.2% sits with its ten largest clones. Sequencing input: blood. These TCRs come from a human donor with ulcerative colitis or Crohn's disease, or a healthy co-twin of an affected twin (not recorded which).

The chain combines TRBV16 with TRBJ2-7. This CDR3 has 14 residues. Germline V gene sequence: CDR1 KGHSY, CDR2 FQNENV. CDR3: CASSQSRQAYEQYF.

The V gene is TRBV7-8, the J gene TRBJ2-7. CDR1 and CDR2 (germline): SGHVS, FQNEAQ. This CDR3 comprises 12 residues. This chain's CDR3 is CASSLASTEQYF.

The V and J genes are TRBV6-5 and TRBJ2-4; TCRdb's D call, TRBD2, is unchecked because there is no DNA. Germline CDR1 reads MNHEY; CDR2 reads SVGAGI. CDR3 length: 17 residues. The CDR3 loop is CASSHSIGPEAKNIQYF.

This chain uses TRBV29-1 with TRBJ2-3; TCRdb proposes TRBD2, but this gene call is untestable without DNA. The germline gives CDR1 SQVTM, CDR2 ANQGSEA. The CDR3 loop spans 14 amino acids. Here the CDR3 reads CSVLSGGAADTQYF.

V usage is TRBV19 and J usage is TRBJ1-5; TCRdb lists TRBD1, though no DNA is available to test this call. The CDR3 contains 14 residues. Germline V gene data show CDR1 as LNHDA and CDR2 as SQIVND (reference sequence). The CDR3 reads CASRTDRYNQPQHF. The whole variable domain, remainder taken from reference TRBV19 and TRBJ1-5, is DGGITQSPKYLFRKEGQNVTLSCEQNLNHDAMYWYRQDPGQGLRLIYYSQIVNDFQKGDIAEGYSVSREKKESFPLTVTSAQKNPTAFYLCASRTDRYNQPQHFGDGTRLSIL.

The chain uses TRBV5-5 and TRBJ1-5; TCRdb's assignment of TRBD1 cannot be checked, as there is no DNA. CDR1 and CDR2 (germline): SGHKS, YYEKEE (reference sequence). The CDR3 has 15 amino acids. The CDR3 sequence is CASSLSGIGNQPQHF.

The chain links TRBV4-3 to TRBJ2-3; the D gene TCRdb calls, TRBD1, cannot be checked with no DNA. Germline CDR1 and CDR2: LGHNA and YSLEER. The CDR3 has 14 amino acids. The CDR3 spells CASSHLGDRDTQYF.

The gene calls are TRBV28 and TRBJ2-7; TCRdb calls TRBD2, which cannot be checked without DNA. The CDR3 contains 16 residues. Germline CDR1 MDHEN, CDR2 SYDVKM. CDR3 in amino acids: CASSPSGSGGSYEQYF.

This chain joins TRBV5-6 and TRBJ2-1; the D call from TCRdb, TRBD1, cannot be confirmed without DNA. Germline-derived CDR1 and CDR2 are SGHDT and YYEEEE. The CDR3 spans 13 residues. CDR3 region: CASSLPGGYEQFF.

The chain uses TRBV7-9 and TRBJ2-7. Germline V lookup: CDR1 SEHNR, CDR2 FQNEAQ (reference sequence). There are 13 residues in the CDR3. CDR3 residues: CASSLAQYLEQYF.

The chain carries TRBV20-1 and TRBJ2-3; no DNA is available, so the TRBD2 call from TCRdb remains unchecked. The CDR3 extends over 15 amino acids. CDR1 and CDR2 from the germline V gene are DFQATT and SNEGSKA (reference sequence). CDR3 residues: CSAGLAGGPTDTQYF.

The CDR3 here is CASSKARGLSGAFF. V is TRBV21-1 and J is TRBJ1-1. TRBV21-1 is a documented pseudogene. The CDR3 is 14 residues long.

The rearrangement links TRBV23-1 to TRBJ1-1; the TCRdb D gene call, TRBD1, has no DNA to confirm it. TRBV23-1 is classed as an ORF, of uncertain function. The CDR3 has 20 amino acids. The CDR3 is CASSQSHHQPPDRLNTEAFF.